Shown below are 15 T cell receptor beta chains from a single sample sequenced in a study of cytomegalovirus exposure and HLA in healthy donors (dated by TCRdb to 2016 to 2017). Receptor amplification or capture employed the immunoSEQ multiplex PCR assay. For the multiplex PCR, a mixture combining 60 forward primers for TCR Vbeta segments and 13 reverse primers for TCR Jbeta segments was used. In TCRdb, the immuneACCESS table is reduced to in-frame sequences with V and J assigned. These tables do not hold every clone; where another copy was compared, an unresolved V gene accounts for under half, and the others remain unexplained. Recorded for this sample are tens of thousands of clones; 55% to 75% of them occurred a single time. The leading ten clones occupy 15% to 20% of the sample. Material for sequencing was PBMCs. Source of these receptors: a man aged 40-49 years in good health and CMV-seropositive.

The rearrangement links TRBV25-1 to TRBJ1-5; 8 positions agree with TRBD1. J lost 6 bases, V lost 2 bases, and 6 bases had no gene match. CDR3 size: 15 residues. The V gene's germline CDR1 is MGHDK and CDR2 SYGVNS. CDR3: CASSEQGALGQPQHF. The CDR3 DNA sequence: TGTGCCAGCAGTGAACAGGGGGCGCTGGGTCAGCCCCAGCATTTT.

The rearrangement links TRBV7-9 to TRBJ2-3, with D possibly being TRBD1 (5 bases). Trimming shortened V by 5 bases and J by 2 bases, and 17 bases separated the two germline ends. The V gene's germline CDR1 is SEHNR and CDR2 FQNEAQ (reference sequence). The length of the CDR3 is 16 residues. In nucleotides, the CDR3 is TGTGCCAGCAGCCGAACTTGGACACCCCACACAGATACGCAGTATTTT. This sequence encodes CASSRTWTPHTDTQYF.

In this sample, this clone turned up a few times. The chain employs TRBV4-1 and TRBJ2-1; 13 bases map to TRBD2. Germline V gene lookup returns CDR1 MGHRA and CDR2 YSYEKL. V shed 6 bases and J 0 bases; nucleotides not matched to a gene: 2. CDR3 length: 16 amino acids. In DNA form, the CDR3 reads TGCGCCAGCAGTCGGACTAGCGGGAGCTCCTACAATGAGCAGTTCTTC. It translates to CASSRTSGSSYNEQFF.

This chain joins TRBV18 and TRBJ1-5; 8 nucleotides line up with TRBD1. This CDR3 has 17 residues. The V and J ends lost 0 bases and 4 bases, in that order; junction bases with no gene match: 8. Germline CDR1 reads KGHSH; CDR2 reads LQKENI. The CDR3 DNA sequence: TGTGCCAGCTCACCACCGAGTGGACAGGGACTGAATCAGCCCCAGCATTTT. Translated: CASSPPSGQGLNQPQHF.

V is TRBV15 and J is TRBJ2-2; a possible D gene is TRBD2 (5 bases). The CDR3 extends over 17 amino acids. Germline-derived CDR1 and CDR2 are LNHNV and YYDKDF (reference sequence). V dropped 1 base and J dropped 0 bases, with 12 bases sitting between them. CDR3 amino acids: CATSRGKGLSNTGELFF. The CDR3 DNA is TGTGCCACCAGCAGAGGGAAAGGACTTTCGAACACCGGGGAGCTGTTTTTT.

The genes are TRBV2 and TRBJ1-3; TRBD1 matches at 9 bases. Gene TRBJ2-2 matches the end of the DNA better, so the J call may be wrong. Germline V gene data show CDR1 as SNHLY and CDR2 as FYNNEI. The CDR3 has 13 residues. The CDR3 nucleotides are TGTGCCAGCAGTAGGGACAGGGCTGGGGAGCTGTTTTTT. Translation gives CASSRDRAGELFF.

The J gene is TRBJ2-2, the V gene TRBV7-2, with D perhaps TRBD2 (5 bases). This CDR3 is 15 amino acids long. Between the trimmed V and J ends, which lost 0 bases and 5 bases, there was a span of 10 bases. Germline loops: CDR1 SGHTA, CDR2 FQGNSA. The CDR3 sequence is CASSLAGEGTGELFF. CDR3 in DNA: TGTGCCAGCAGCTTAGCGGGAGAGGGTACCGGGGAGCTGTTTTTT.

The V and J genes are TRBV10-3 and TRBJ1-3; D ambiguous. The CDR3 contains 16 residues. CDR1 is ENHRY, CDR2 SYGVKD, per germline. V was clipped by 8 bases and J by 0 bases, with 17 bases between them. In DNA, the CDR3 is TGTGCCATCGAGGCGGCCGGCCTCAACTCTGGAAACACCATATATTTT. It yields the protein CAIEAAGLNSGNTIYF.

DNA of the CDR3: TGTGCCAGCAGCTTTAATAGCGGGGGGGTTACCGGGGAGCTGTTTTTT. Translation gives CASSFNSGGVTGELFF. This chain joins TRBV7-2 and TRBJ2-2; 11 bases align to TRBD2. J was trimmed by 5 bases and V by 3 bases; bases with no gene match: 5. Germline V CDR1 and CDR2: SGHTA, FQGNSA. This CDR3 comprises 16 residues.

J is TRBJ2-3 and V is TRBV30; D uncertain. This CDR3 has 13 amino acids. Germline loops: CDR1 GTSNPN, CDR2 SVGIG (reference sequence). For the CDR3, the DNA is TGTGCTATATCTGGTCAGAGCACAGATACGCAGTATTTT. Protein: CAISGQSTDTQYF.

The genes are TRBV5-8 and TRBJ2-1; TRBD2 agrees at 11 bases. The CDR3 totals 12 residues. Germline CDR1 is SGHTS and CDR2 is YDEGEE. Unmatched junction bases numbered 2, after V lost 3 bases and J lost 12 bases. The CDR3 bases are TGTGCCAGCAGCTCTAGCGGGGGGCCGCAGTTCTTC. The encoded protein is CASSSSGGPQFF.

This clone was observed a handful of times. The rearrangement uses TRBV7-2 and TRBJ2-5; tentative D call: TRBD1 (5 bases). The V gene lost 8 bases and the J gene lost 4 bases, with 17 bases spanning the gap. Germline lookup yields CDR1 SGHTA and CDR2 FQGNSA. The CDR3 runs to 14 residues. The CDR3 reads CASARRQGRETQYF. For the CDR3, the DNA is TGTGCCAGCGCTAGAAGGCAGGGTAGAGAGACCCAGTACTTC.

This clone was counted a few times. This chain connects TRBV10-3 to TRBJ1-1; the D gene is possibly TRBD1 (6 bases). This CDR3 comprises 15 residues. Germline V CDR1 and CDR2: ENHRY, SYGVKD. Trimming pared 7 bases from V and 0 bases from J, leaving 15 bases between. This CDR3 reads CAITEQGGVNTEAFF. The CDR3, as DNA: TGTGCCATCACCGAACAGGGTGGAGTGAACACTGAAGCTTTCTTT.

This chain joins TRBV6-1 and TRBJ1-2, with D unresolved. The CDR3 length is 15 residues. Trimming removed 6 bases at V and 2 bases at J, with 16 bases between. Germline-derived CDR1 and CDR2 are MNHNS and SASEGT. The CDR3 nucleotides are TGTGCCAGCAGAGATTACCAGGCACAAAACTATGGCTACACCTTC. Its translation is CASRDYQAQNYGYTF.

The gene calls are TRBV5-4 and TRBJ2-7, with 13 bases identical to TRBD2. The CDR3 covers 15 residues. Germline assignment: CDR1 SGHNT and CDR2 YYREEE (reference sequence). V lost 2 bases to trimming and J lost 4 bases; unmatched junction nucleotides: 3. CDR3 bases: TGTGCCAGCAGCTTCTGGACTAGCGGGGGTTACGAGCAGTACTTC. It encodes CASSFWTSGGYEQYF.